A selection of T cell receptor beta chains follows, all from one sample in a study of T-cell reconstitution after alpha-beta-depleted transplantation in children. TCRdb re-analysed the PCR reads in MiXCR, keeping a single row per CDR3 protein. This sample has 250,000 to 300,000 distinct CDR3 sequences, with nearly 10% found just once. The input for sequencing was PBMCs from the stem cell graft donor, taken from the stem cell graft. The receptors were gathered from a human donor who donated a stem cell graft to a child with SCID. Each CDR3 is given with its conserved first and last residue. The D gene is left open where the match is weak. Expanded clones get a size class; other rows say once, few or many, or leave the size out.

NA TRBJ2-7 NA TRBV4-1 TGCGCCAGCAGCCAAGATAGCCAGGATTACTACGAGCAGTACTTC CASSQDSQDYYEQYF
few TRBJ1-1 TRBD1 TRBV27 TGTGCCGTTCTTCCAGGGGGCACTGAAGCTTTCTTT CAVLPGGTEAFF
few TRBJ1-2 TRBD1 TRBV20-1 TGCCTAGTACCCGGGACAGATTATGGCTACACCTTC CLVPGTDYGYTF
NA TRBJ1-1 NA TRBV3-1 TGTGCCAGCAGTGGGGGCGGGATAACTGAAGCTTTCTTT CASSGGGITEAFF
few TRBJ2-1 NA TRBV5-1 TGCGCCAGCAGCTTGGAGTCACTTGGGGATGAGCAGTTCTTC CASSLESLGDEQFF
many TRBJ1-1 NA TRBV12-3/TRBV12-4 TGTGCCAGCAGTTTTGCAAGCATGAACACTGAAGCTTTCTTT CASSFASMNTEAFF
NA TRBJ2-7 TRBD1 TRBV27 TGTGCCAGCAGCCCCCTCCCGGGACAGGGCTACGAGCAGTACTTC CASSPLPGQGYEQYF
few TRBJ1-4 NA TRBV12-3/TRBV12-4 TGTGCCAGCAGTTTAACAGCGACAACTAATGAAAAACTGTTTTTT CASSLTATTNEKLFF
NA TRBJ2-7 TRBD1 TRBV7-9 TGTGCCAGCAGCGACGAAGGACAGGGCTACGAGCAGTACTTC CASSDEGQGYEQYF
many TRBJ1-2 TRBD1 TRBV25-1 TGTGCCAGCAGTGAACCTCCCGGACAGGGGGCGTCTGGCTACACCTTC CASSEPPGQGASGYTF
few TRBJ1-1 NA TRBV5-6 TGTGCCAGCAGCTTTGAGGGGGAGGACACTGAAGCTTTCTTT CASSFEGEDTEAFF
few TRBJ2-3 TRBD2 TRBV12-3/TRBV12-4 TGTGCCAACAGACTAGCGGGGGGCACCCGCCATACGCAGTATTTT CANRLAGGTRHTQYF